This T cell receptor beta chain comes out of a study of Tregs in tolerant kidney transplant recipients. Whole-study context: Related graft donors supplied nonmyeloablative bone marrow transplants, and mixed chimerism was transient.

This CDR3 has 15 residues. Looked up from germline, CDR1 is MDHEN and CDR2 is SYDVKM. J lost 11 bases, V lost 4 bases, and 13 bases had no gene match. Regarding the study as a whole: The small number of patients limits these findings pending further validation. No direct test of biological reproducibility was done here.

This clone showed up just once. What it recognizes is unknown. TCRdb's table, derived via immunoSEQ multiplex PCR, lists solely in-frame clones and lacks some. The sample carries 90,000 to 120,000 clones, around 91% recorded once. The chain is built from TRBV28 and TRBJ2-5; 10 nucleotides agree with TRBD2. The sequence came from a human donor who received a combined kidney and bone marrow transplant. Sequencing was performed on CD4+ T cells from blood, taken before the transplant. For the CDR3, the DNA is TGTGCCAGCAGTTCATGGCTAGCGGGAGTAGGGGAGCAGTACTTC. Translating it yields CASSSWLAGVGEQYF.